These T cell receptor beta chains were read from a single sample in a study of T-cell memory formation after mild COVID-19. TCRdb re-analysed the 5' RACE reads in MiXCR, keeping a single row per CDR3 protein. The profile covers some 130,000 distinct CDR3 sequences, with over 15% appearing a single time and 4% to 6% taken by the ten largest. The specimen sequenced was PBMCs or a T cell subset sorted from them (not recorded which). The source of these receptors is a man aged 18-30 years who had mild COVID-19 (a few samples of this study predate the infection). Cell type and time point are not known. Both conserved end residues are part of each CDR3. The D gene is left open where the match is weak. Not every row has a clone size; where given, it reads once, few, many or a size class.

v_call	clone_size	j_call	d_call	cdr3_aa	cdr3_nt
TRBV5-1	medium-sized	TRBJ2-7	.	CASSPQQGGPYEQYF	TGCGCCAGCAGCCCGCAACAAGGGGGTCCCTACGAGCAGTACTTC
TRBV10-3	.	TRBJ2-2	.	CATRTSGTGELFF	TGTGCCACCCGGACCAGTGGCACCGGGGAGCTGTTTTTT
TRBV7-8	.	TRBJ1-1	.	CASSRDLDPEGTEAFF	TGTGCCAGCAGCCGCGACCTGGACCCCGAGGGAACTGAAGCTTTCTTT
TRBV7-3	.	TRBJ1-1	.	CASSQMQTTEAFF	TGTGCCAGCAGCCAAATGCAGACTACTGAAGCTTTCTTT
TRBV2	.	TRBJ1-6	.	CASSPTGYSPLHF	TGTGCCAGCAGCCCAACTGGGTATTCACCCCTCCACTTT
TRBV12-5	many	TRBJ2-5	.	CASGSTGETQYF	TGTGCTAGTGGATCGACAGGAGAGACCCAGTACTTC
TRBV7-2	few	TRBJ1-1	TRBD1	CASSFDRGTEAFF	TGTGCCAGCAGCTTCGACAGGGGTACTGAAGCTTTCTTT
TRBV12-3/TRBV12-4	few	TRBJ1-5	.	CASSLAFPVSNQPQHF	TGTGCCAGCAGTTTAGCTTTCCCAGTTAGCAATCAGCCCCAGCATTTT
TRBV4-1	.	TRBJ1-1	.	CASSQPVGTEAFF	TGCGCCAGCAGCCAGCCTGTGGGTACTGAAGCTTTCTTT
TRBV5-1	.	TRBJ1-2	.	CASSAEFGHRMGGYTF	TGCGCCAGCAGCGCCGAATTCGGACATCGCATGGGAGGCTACACCTTC
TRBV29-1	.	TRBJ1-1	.	CSVFGGLGTEAFF	TGCAGCGTCTTCGGGGGGCTTGGCACTGAAGCTTTCTTT
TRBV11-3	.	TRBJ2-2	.	CASSYQTGRGNTGELFF	TGTGCCAGCAGCTATCAGACAGGGAGGGGGAACACCGGGGAGCTGTTTTTT
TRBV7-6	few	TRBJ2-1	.	CASSLGHGDNEQFF	TGTGCCAGCAGCTTAGGGCACGGCGACAATGAGCAGTTCTTC
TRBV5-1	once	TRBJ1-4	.	CASSWGIGAGSDEKLFF	TGCGCCAGCAGTTGGGGGATTGGCGCAGGGTCCGATGAAAAACTGTTTTTT
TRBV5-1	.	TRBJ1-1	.	CASSKSVAGNTEAFF	TGCGCCAGCAGCAAGTCCGTGGCAGGGAACACTGAAGCTTTCTTT
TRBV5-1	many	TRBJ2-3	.	CASSLDVAQYF	TGCGCCAGCAGCTTGGACGTTGCGCAGTATTTT
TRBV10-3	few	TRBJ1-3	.	CAISEGRGSNSGNTIYF	TGTGCCATCAGTGAAGGTCGGGGTTCCAACTCTGGAAACACCATATATTTT
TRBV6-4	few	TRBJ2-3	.	CASSQRAGSGADTQYF	TGTGCCAGCAGCCAGCGGGCAGGGTCTGGGGCAGATACGCAGTATTTT
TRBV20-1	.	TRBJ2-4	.	CSVATQNIQYF	TGCAGTGTCGCAACACAAAACATTCAGTACTTC
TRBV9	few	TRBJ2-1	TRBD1	CASSALPFNPGDRVNEQFF	TGTGCCAGCAGCGCCCTTCCATTTAACCCCGGGGACAGGGTCAATGAGCAGTTCTTC
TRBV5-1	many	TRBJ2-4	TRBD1	CASSPDRVAKNIQYF	TGCGCCAGCAGCCCGGACAGGGTAGCCAAAAACATTCAGTACTTC
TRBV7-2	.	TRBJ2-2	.	CASRPPWTTNTGELFF	TGTGCCAGCAGACCTCCGTGGACCACGAACACCGGGGAGCTGTTTTTT
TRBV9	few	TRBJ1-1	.	CASSVTGGTEAFF	TGTGCCAGCAGCGTGACAGGCGGGACTGAAGCTTTCTTT
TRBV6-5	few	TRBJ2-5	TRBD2	CASSSSLRGGVETQYF	TGTGCCAGCAGTTCCTCCCTCCGGGGGGGTGTAGAGACCCAGTACTTC
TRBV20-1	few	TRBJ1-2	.	CSQTVNYGYTF	TGCAGCCAGACTGTCAACTATGGCTACACCTTC
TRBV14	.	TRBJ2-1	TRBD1	CASSQGGTGGYNEQFF	TGTGCCAGCAGCCAAGGCGGGACAGGGGGTTACAATGAGCAGTTCTTC
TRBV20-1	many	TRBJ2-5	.	CSARKPGARQETQYF	TGCAGTGCACGCAAACCCGGGGCTCGACAAGAGACCCAGTACTTC
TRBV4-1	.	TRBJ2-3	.	CASSQETHPSTDTQYF	TGCGCCAGCAGCCAAGAAACACACCCTAGCACAGATACGCAGTATTTT
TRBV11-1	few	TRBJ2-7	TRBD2	CASSRQGLAEPYEQYF	TGTGCCAGCAGCCGACAGGGACTAGCGGAACCCTACGAGCAGTACTTC
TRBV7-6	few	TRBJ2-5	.	CASSTGGPGGETQYF	TGTGCCAGCAGCACCGGGGGCCCAGGAGGGGAGACCCAGTACTTC
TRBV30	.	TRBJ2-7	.	CAWSPDTTSYEQYF	TGTGCCTGGAGTCCAGACACTACATCCTACGAGCAGTACTTC
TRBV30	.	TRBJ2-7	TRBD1	CAWSGQGNEQYF	TGTGCCTGGAGTGGACAGGGTAACGAGCAGTACTTC
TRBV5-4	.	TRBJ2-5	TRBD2	CASRATSGGVETQYF	TGTGCCAGCAGGGCGACTAGCGGGGGGGTTGAGACCCAGTACTTC
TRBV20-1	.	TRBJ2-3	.	CSARVWPTDTQYF	TGCAGTGCTAGAGTTTGGCCCACAGATACGCAGTATTTT
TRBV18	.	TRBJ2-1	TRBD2	CASSPTASGVTEQFF	TGTGCCAGCTCACCAACGGCTAGCGGGGTAACTGAGCAGTTCTTC
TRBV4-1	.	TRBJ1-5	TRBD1	CASSQEGQDYQPQHF	TGCGCCAGCAGCCAAGAGGGACAGGATTATCAGCCCCAGCATTTT
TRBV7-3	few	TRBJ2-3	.	CASSFQQGLGTDTQYF	TGTGCCAGCAGCTTCCAGCAGGGGTTGGGCACAGATACGCAGTATTTT
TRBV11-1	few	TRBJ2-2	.	CASSLNAGTIMAGELFF	TGTGCCAGCAGCCTCAACGCCGGGACAATTATGGCCGGGGAGCTGTTTTTT
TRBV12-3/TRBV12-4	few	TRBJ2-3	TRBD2	CASSLNAGGLDTQYF	TGTGCCAGCAGTTTGAATGCGGGGGGGTTGGATACGCAGTATTTT
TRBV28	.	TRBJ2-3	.	CASTHSGTFTQYF	TGTGCCAGCACCCATTCCGGGACCTTTACGCAGTATTTT
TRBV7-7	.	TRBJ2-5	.	CASSLGPGTTQETQYF	TGTGCTAGCAGCTTAGGTCCAGGAACCACCCAAGAGACCCAGTACTTC
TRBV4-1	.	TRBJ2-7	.	CASSQALVEEQYF	TGCGCCAGCAGCCAAGCCTTGGTTGAGGAGCAGTACTTC
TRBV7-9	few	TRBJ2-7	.	CASSSAGRGPREQYF	TGTGCCAGCAGCTCCGCCGGCCGGGGGCCACGCGAGCAGTACTTC
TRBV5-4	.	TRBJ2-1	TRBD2	CASSPAGLSYNEQFF	TGTGCCAGCAGCCCGGCGGGACTATCTTACAATGAGCAGTTCTTC
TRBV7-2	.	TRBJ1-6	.	CASGFGYNSPLHF	TGTGCCAGCGGCTTTGGCTACAATTCACCCCTCCACTTT
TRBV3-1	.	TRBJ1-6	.	CASSQGLGDSPLHF	TGTGCCAGCAGCCAAGGCCTAGGGGATTCACCCCTCCACTTT
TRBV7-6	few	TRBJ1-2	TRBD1	CASSPAGGGYGYTF	TGTGCCAGCAGCCCAGCAGGGGGCGGCTATGGCTACACCTTC
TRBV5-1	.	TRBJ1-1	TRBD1	CASSNRDRGEAFF	TGCGCCAGCAGCAACCGGGACAGGGGCGAAGCTTTCTTT
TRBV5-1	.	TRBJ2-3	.	CASSLALTNFGTQYF	TGCGCCAGCAGCTTGGCACTGACAAACTTCGGTACGCAGTATTTT
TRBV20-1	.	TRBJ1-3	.	CSARETQGFGNTIYF	TGCAGTGCTAGAGAAACTCAGGGTTTCGGAAACACCATATATTTT
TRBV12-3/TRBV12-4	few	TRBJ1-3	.	CASTPGNTIYF	TGTGCCAGCACCCCTGGAAACACCATATATTTT
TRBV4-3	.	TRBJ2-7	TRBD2	CASSPRLAGGVYEQYF	TGCGCCAGCAGCCCGCGTTTAGCGGGGGGGGTCTACGAGCAGTACTTC
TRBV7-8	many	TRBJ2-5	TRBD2	CASSSGTSGGETQYF	TGTGCCAGCAGCTCTGGGACTAGCGGGGGAGAGACCCAGTACTTC
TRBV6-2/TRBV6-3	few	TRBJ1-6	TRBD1	CASRHGQGNYNSPLHF	TGTGCCAGCAGGCACGGACAGGGCAACTATAATTCACCCCTCCACTTT
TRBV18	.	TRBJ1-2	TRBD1	CASSPPGRTGGSDYGYTF	TGTGCCAGCTCCCCCCCCGGGAGGACAGGGGGTTCTGACTATGGCTACACCTTC
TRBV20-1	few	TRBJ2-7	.	CSAIRESTYEQYF	TGCAGTGCTATTAGGGAGTCTACCTACGAGCAGTACTTC
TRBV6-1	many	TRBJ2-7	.	CASRSGAPPPYEQYF	TGTGCCAGCAGATCCGGGGCTCCACCACCCTACGAGCAGTACTTC